The clone carrying this T cell receptor beta chain was found many times. The V end lost 2 bases, the J end lost 5 bases, and 12 bases lay between the germline ends. The CDR3 extends over 13 amino acids. Looked up from germline, CDR1 is SQVTM and CDR2 is ANQGSEA. Preparation of the TCRbeta library was carried out with unique molecular identifiers. TCRdb itself ran the PCR reads through MiXCR, one entry per CDR3 protein. The sample includes nearly 400,000 distinct CDR3 sequences, around 20% of them seen just once. These data belong to a study of T-cell reconstitution after alpha-beta-depleted transplantation in children.

The input for sequencing was PBMCs from the stem cell graft donor, taken from the stem cell graft. The clonotype comes from a human donor who donated a stem cell graft to a child with acute myeloid leukemia. The chain combines TRBV29-1 with TRBJ2-5; D is perhaps TRBD2 (5 bases). The CDR3 loop reads CSVERAGGETQYF. CDR3 in DNA: TGCAGCGTTGAAAGGGCAGGCGGGGAGACCCAGTACTTC.